One and the same sample provided the 14 T cell receptor beta chains below, sequenced in a study of CD8 T cells in ankylosing spondylitis. In TCRdb, the 5' RACE reads were re-called with MiXCR into one record per CDR3 protein. Of approximately 180,000 distinct CDR3 sequences listed, roughly 20% were seen once; the top ten hold around 4%. Sequenced sample: blood, either unsorted or a sorted T cell fraction (not recorded which). Receptors were obtained from a male donor aged 10-29 years with ankylosing spondylitis or in good health (not recorded which).

This clonotype showed up many times. The chain combines TRBV12-3 or TRBV12-4 with TRBJ2-1; 12 nucleotides align to TRBD1. The CDR3 extends over 15 amino acids. V shed 2 bases and J 8 bases; nucleotides not matched to a gene: 4. CDR3 sequence: CASSLRDRGHDEQFF. CDR3 in DNA: TGTGCCAGCAGTTTAAGGGACAGGGGGCATGATGAGCAGTTCTTC.

This clonotype came up many times. The J gene is TRBJ2-3, the V gene TRBV24-1, with 8 bases aligning to TRBD2. Germline-derived CDR1 and CDR2 are KGHDR and SFDVKD. The ends lost 4 bases at V and 6 bases at J; junction bases unmatched: 14. CDR3 length: 17 amino acids. CDR3 region: CATSDPSGAGEVDTQYF. The CDR3 nucleotides read TGTGCCACCAGTGACCCCAGTGGAGCGGGAGAAGTGGATACGCAGTATTTT.

In its sample, this clonotype was seen many times. The CDR3 DNA reads TGTGCCAGCAGTTACTCGAGAGAAGTGAGTACGCAGTACTTC. Translation gives CASSYSREVSTQYF. The chain has TRBV6-5 and TRBJ2-7; unclear D gene. The germline gives CDR1 MNHEY, CDR2 SVGAGI. V dropped 0 bases and J dropped 9 bases, with 15 bases sitting between them. This CDR3 is 14 amino acids long.

The rearrangement joins TRBV29-1 to TRBJ1-4, with a weak D call TRBD1 (5 bases). CDR1 is SQVTM, CDR2 ANQGSEA, per germline. The CDR3 loop spans 15 amino acids. V lost 6 bases, J lost 11 bases, and 25 bases lay in between. The CDR3 is CSVCPGSEDTRKLFF. The CDR3 DNA reads as TGCAGCGTCTGCCCAGGGTCGGAGGATACCCGTAAACTGTTTTTT.

This clonotype was counted many times. CDR3 nucleotide sequence: TGTGCCAGCAGCCACAGACCGAACAATGAGCAGTTCTTC. Protein: CASSHRPNNEQFF. This chain joins TRBV7-8 and TRBJ2-1, with D uncertain. Germline lookup yields CDR1 SGHVS and CDR2 FQNEAQ. The V end was cut by 5 bases, the J end by 5 bases, with 10 bases between. The CDR3 runs to 13 residues.

This clonotype has at least ten counts. The chain uses TRBV7-2 and TRBJ2-1, with TRBD2 identical over 12 bases. The germline V gene has CDR1 SGHTA and CDR2 FQGNSA. The V gene end was trimmed by 1 base and the J gene end by 8 bases; junction bases not matched to a gene: 12. The CDR3 totals 18 residues. CDR3 coding DNA: TGTGCCAGCAGCTTAGGGGACCCGGGACTAGCGGGTTGGGATGAGCAGTTCTTC. Translating gives CASSLGDPGLAGWDEQFF.

In its sample, this clonotype was seen many times. This chain connects TRBV5-1 to TRBJ2-2; the D call may be TRBD1 or TRBD2 (5 bases each). The CDR3 runs to 14 residues. Germline V gene data show CDR1 as SGHRS and CDR2 as YFSETQ. The V end lost 3 bases, the J end lost 4 bases, and 10 bases lay between the germline ends. Written as DNA, the CDR3 is TGCGCCAGCAGCTCTCAGGGACCCACCGGGGAGCTGTTTTTT. It specifies CASSSQGPTGELFF.

This clonotype showed up many times. The chain carries TRBV12-3 or TRBV12-4 and TRBJ1-1; D is uncertain. This CDR3 has 14 amino acids. Trimming removed 1 base from V and 0 bases from J, with 6 bases in between. The CDR3 nucleotides read TGTGCCAGCAGTTTAGGTCAGATGAACACTGAAGCTTTCTTT. Translating it yields CASSLGQMNTEAFF.

This clonotype was seen at least ten times. This chain joins TRBV5-1 and TRBJ2-3; the D gene is possibly TRBD1 (6 bases). The CDR3 runs to 15 residues. The germline CDR1 and CDR2 sequences are SGHRS and YFSETQ. V was shortened by 7 bases and J by 0 bases, with 15 bases between the two germline ends. CDR3 in DNA: TGCGCCAGCCGAGTCCAGGGGATTAGCACAGATACGCAGTATTTT. It translates to CASRVQGISTDTQYF.

This clonotype was counted a few times. This chain uses TRBV29-1 with TRBJ2-1; TRBD2 matches 12 bases. V trimming: 4 bases; J trimming: 7 bases; junction bases outside the gene matches: 2. CDR1 is SQVTM, CDR2 ANQGSEA, per germline. The CDR3 extends over 13 amino acids. CDR3 sequence (DNA): TGCAGCGTTGGGACTAGCGGGGTTAATGAGCAGTTCTTC. Translated: CSVGTSGVNEQFF.

This clonotype occurred many times. V is TRBV27 and J is TRBJ2-1; D not certain. Trimming took 11 bases from V and 8 from J, leaving 16 bases between them. The CDR3 covers 12 residues. Germline V gene lookup returns CDR1 MNHEY and CDR2 SMNVEV (reference sequence). The DNA of the CDR3 is TGTGCCGTCCACCCATCGGCGGATGAGCAGTTCTTC. Protein: CAVHPSADEQFF.

This clonotype was picked up many times. This sequence joins TRBV20-1 and TRBJ2-7; 9 bases are shared with TRBD1. V was pared by 6 bases and J by 3 bases, with 9 bases of the junction left unmatched. The CDR3 runs to 14 residues. CDR1 is DFQATT and CDR2 is SNEGSKA in the germline V gene (reference sequence). The CDR3 DNA follows: TGCAGTGCCGCCAGGGGGACAGGGTTCTACGAGCAGTACTTC. Protein product: CSAARGTGFYEQYF.

In its sample, this clonotype was seen many times. One end of the junction varies from germline; a read error may be responsible. CDR3 in amino acids: CASSQEGRGGYGYTF. CDR3 nucleotides: TGCGCTAGCAGCCAAGAGGGCAGGGGAGGCTATGGCTACACCTTC. The genes are TRBV4-3 and TRBJ1-2, with D possibly being TRBD1 (6 bases). CDR3 length: 15 amino acids. In germline, CDR1 is LGHNA, CDR2 YSLEER.

Many counts were recorded for this clonotype. This chain connects TRBV21-1 to TRBJ1-3; TRBD1 is the table's D call, not checked against the DNA. TRBV21-1 is annotated as a pseudogene. CDR3 size: 18 residues. Here the CDR3 reads CASSIRLDRAQSGNTIYF. The DNA for the CDR3 is TGTGCCAGCAGCATAAGGCTGGACAGGGCCCAGTCTGGAAACACCATATATTTT.